The 31 T cell receptor beta chains in this list originate from one sample, sequenced in a study of blood T cell dynamics during melanoma immunotherapy. Time point denoted: pre-treatment baseline. The protocol was immunoSEQ multiplex PCR, while the TCRdb copy is restricted to in-frame clones and leaves out a portion. This sample has around 13,000 clones, with over 75% found just once. The specimen was blood, collected from a patient treated with checkpoint blockade. The origin of the receptors is a human donor with melanoma.

The chain uses TRBV7-2 and TRBJ1-1; D is ambiguous. CDR3 length: 13 amino acids. Trimming removed 4 bases at V and 1 base at J, with 7 bases between. Per germline, CDR1 SGHTA and CDR2 FQGNSA. The CDR3 protein is CASSWAGNTEAFF. The CDR3, as DNA: TGTGCCAGCAGCTGGGCGGGGAACACTGAAGCTTTCTTT.

This clone has a single count. J is TRBJ1-5 and V is TRBV2; TRBD1 might be the D (5 bases). V gave up 9 bases and J gave up 0 bases, with 15 bases separating them. The CDR3 consists of 15 residues. CDR1 is SNHLY, CDR2 FYNNEI, per germline. CDR3: CASRSGPISNQPQHF. The CDR3 DNA sequence: TGTGCCAGTAGGTCGGGACCGATTAGCAATCAGCCCCAGCATTTT. The full variable domain, with the rest looked up from reference TRBV2 and TRBJ1-5, is EPEVTQTPSHQVTQMGQEVILRCVPISNHLYFYWYRQILGQKVEFLVSFYNNEISEKSEIFDDQFSVERPDGSNFTLKIRSTKLEDSAMYFCASRSGPISNQPQHFGDGTRLSIL.

The chain employs TRBV5-4 and TRBJ2-3, with D possibly being TRBD2 (5 bases). The germline V gene has CDR1 SGHNT and CDR2 YYREEE (reference sequence). This CDR3 has 15 amino acids. Trimming took off 4 bases at V and 1 base at J, with 13 bases between the two ends. The CDR3 nucleotides are TGTGCCAGCAGCCCCCCGGGGAAGGGCACAGATACGCAGTATTTT. Its translation: CASSPPGKGTDTQYF.

The rearrangement uses TRBV2 and TRBJ1-5; perhaps TRBD1 as D (6 bases). Between the trimmed V and J ends, which lost 4 bases and 2 bases, there was a span of 12 bases. The CDR3 contains 15 residues. Germline CDR1 reads SNHLY; CDR2 reads FYNNEI. CDR3 sequence: CASSVEGGGNQPQHF. For the CDR3, the DNA is TGTGCCAGCAGTGTCGAGGGGGGTGGCAATCAGCCCCAGCATTTT.

The rearrangement uses TRBV7-2 and TRBJ2-1; 7 bases agree with TRBD1. The CDR3 spans 15 residues. In germline, CDR1 is SGHTA, CDR2 FQGNSA. The V gene end was trimmed by 7 bases and the J gene end by 7 bases; junction bases not matched to a gene: 13. In nucleotides, the CDR3 is TGTGCCAGCATCATGCGTAGGGGGCCTGAGAATGAGCAGTTCTTC. Its translation: CASIMRRGPENEQFF.

The chain employs TRBV4-3 and TRBJ2-2, with 14 bases identical to TRBD2. The germline CDR1 and CDR2 sequences are LGHNA and YSLEER. The CDR3 covers 17 residues. Germline trimming cut 5 bases from V and 5 bases from J; bases unmatched to any gene: 7. CDR3 nucleotide sequence: TGCGCCAGCAGCACAGGACTAGCGGGGGGTGAAACCGGGGAGCTGTTTTTT. Protein sequence: CASSTGLAGGETGELFF.

This clone occurred once. The gene calls are TRBV10-3 and TRBJ1-1; TRBD1 matches 7 bases. The CDR3 is made up of 14 amino acids. Unmatched junction bases numbered 4, after V lost 2 bases and J lost 4 bases. Looked up from germline, CDR1 is ENHRY and CDR2 is SYGVKD. The CDR3 nucleotides are TGTGCCATCAGTGAGGCAGGGGGAGTCACTGAAGCTTTCTTT. It yields the protein CAISEAGGVTEAFF.

V is TRBV12-5 and J is TRBJ2-3; D assignment may be TRBD1 or TRBD2 (5 bases each). This CDR3 region has 13 residues. V was trimmed by 6 bases and J by 5 bases, leaving 12 bases between them. CDR1 and CDR2 from the germline V gene are LGHNT and FRNRAP. This CDR3 reads CASGGAGRDTQYF. DNA for the CDR3: TGTGCTAGTGGGGGTGCAGGGAGAGATACGCAGTATTTT.

The chain combines TRBV13 with TRBJ2-5; no clear D gene. This CDR3 comprises 14 residues. Germline assignment: CDR1 PRHDT and CDR2 FYEKMQ (reference sequence). The germline V and J ends were trimmed by 5 bases and 4 bases, with 14 bases remaining between them. The CDR3 nucleotides read TGTGCCAGCAGCATCGGACGGATGGGAGAGACCCAGTACTTC. The encoded protein is CASSIGRMGETQYF.

This clone has only one observation. The gene calls are TRBV7-9 and TRBJ2-1; possibly TRBD1 for D (6 bases). The CDR3 runs 15 residues. Trimming stripped 0 bases from V and 5 bases from J, with 11 bases between. In germline, CDR1 is SEHNR, CDR2 FQNEAQ (reference sequence). The CDR3 sequence: CASSLAQGPHNEQFF. Written as DNA, the CDR3 is TGTGCCAGCAGCTTAGCACAGGGTCCCCACAATGAGCAGTTCTTC.

The genes are TRBV2 and TRBJ1-5; unclear D gene. This CDR3 has 14 amino acids. V lost 0 bases to trimming and J lost 6 bases, with 9 bases between them. In germline, CDR1 is SNHLY, CDR2 FYNNEI. CDR3 amino acids: CASSEAGRGQPQHF. In DNA form, the CDR3 reads TGTGCCAGCAGTGAAGCGGGCCGGGGTCAGCCCCAGCATTTT.

The chain has TRBV6-5 and TRBJ1-2; 8 nucleotides agree with TRBD1. V lost 7 bases to trimming and J lost 4 bases; unmatched junction nucleotides: 11. Per the germline V gene, CDR1 is MNHEY and CDR2 is SVGAGI. The CDR3 totals 15 residues. The chain's CDR3 is CASTDPRQGSYGYTF. The CDR3 region has the DNA TGTGCCAGCACGGATCCCAGACAGGGGAGCTATGGCTACACCTTC.

This chain links TRBV15 with TRBJ2-3, with TRBD2 identical over 10 bases. CDR1 is LNHNV, CDR2 YYDKDF, per germline (reference sequence). After removal of 1 base from V and 6 bases from J, the junction contained 7 bases not matched to a gene. The CDR3 runs to 16 residues. CDR3 in amino acids: CATSRVSGGAVDTQYF. The CDR3 region has the DNA TGTGCCACCAGCAGAGTAAGCGGGGGGGCGGTGGATACGCAGTATTTT.

The chain links TRBV5-4 to TRBJ2-1; 9 bases map to TRBD1. V shed 4 bases and J 1 base; nucleotides not matched to a gene: 3. Germline V gene sequence: CDR1 SGHNT, CDR2 YYREEE (reference sequence). CDR3 length: 15 amino acids. For the CDR3, the DNA is TGTGCCAGCAGCCTGGACAGGGGATCCTACAATGAGCAGTTCTTC. This gives the protein CASSLDRGSYNEQFF.

This chain joins TRBV7-9 and TRBJ1-5; no clear D gene. Germline CDR1 reads SEHNR; CDR2 reads FQNEAQ (reference sequence). The CDR3 has 16 residues. Trimming removed 1 base at V and 1 base at J, with 11 bases between. The DNA for the CDR3 is TGTGCCAGCAGCTTAGGTGGTCTAGGGAGCAATCAGCCCCAGCATTTT. It specifies CASSLGGLGSNQPQHF.

This clone was counted a few times. J is TRBJ2-2 and V is TRBV7-2; D perhaps matches TRBD1 (5 bases). The germline V gene has CDR1 SGHTA and CDR2 FQGNSA. The CDR3 runs 15 residues. Trimming stripped 1 base from V and 5 bases from J, with 11 bases between. The CDR3 DNA reads as TGTGCCAGCAGCTTAGTTGGCAGGACAACCGGGGAGCTGTTTTTT. This encodes CASSLVGRTTGELFF.

This clone was picked up a small number of times. The V and J genes are TRBV4-1 and TRBJ1-6; D call uncertain. Germline V gives CDR1 MGHRA, CDR2 YSYEKL. The CDR3 length is 12 residues. Trimming shortened V by 1 base and J by 13 bases, and 8 bases separated the two germline ends. This CDR3 is CASSQGTTPLHF. CDR3 DNA: TGCGCCAGCAGCCAAGGCACGACCCCCCTCCACTTT.

V and J are TRBV18 and TRBJ1-2; 7 positions agree with TRBD1. The ends lost 2 bases at V and 7 bases at J; junction bases unmatched: 4. The CDR3 covers 13 residues. From germline, CDR1 is KGHSH and CDR2 LQKENI. CDR3 DNA sequence: TGTGCCAGCTCACCAGGGACAGAGTTTGGCTACACCTTC. It yields the protein CASSPGTEFGYTF.

The chain employs TRBV6-6 and TRBJ1-1; no firm D call. The V end lost 4 bases, the J end lost 0 bases, and 15 bases lay between the germline ends. Germline-derived CDR1 and CDR2 are MNHNY and SVGAGI (reference sequence). This CDR3 has 16 amino acids. The CDR3 nucleotides are TGTGCCAGCAGTTCGAACGGAGGGTTCGTGAACACTGAAGCTTTCTTT. The encoded protein is CASSSNGGFVNTEAFF.

A remark on this clone: The junction does not match germline at one end; this may be a read error. The chain combines TRBV6-1 with TRBJ1-1; possibly TRBD1 for D (6 bases). The CDR3 covers 15 residues. Germline V lookup: CDR1 MNHNS, CDR2 SASEGT. The CDR3 is CASREGGGAGTEAFF. The DNA of the CDR3 is TGTGCCAGCCGTGAGGGGGGGGGCGCCGGCACTGAAGCTTTCTTT.

The chain is built from TRBV7-2 and TRBJ1-3; the match to TRBD1 covers 8 bases. V lost 5 bases and J lost 7; bases outside the gene matches: 16. This CDR3 has 17 residues. Germline CDR1 and CDR2: SGHTA and FQGNSA. The DNA of the CDR3 is TGTGCCAGCAGCCCAGGGGGCGACAGGGGCCGGAGGAACACCATATATTTT. This translates into CASSPGGDRGRRNTIYF.

The chain combines TRBV7-8 with TRBJ1-2, with 9 bases identical to TRBD1. CDR1 and CDR2 (germline): SGHVS, FQNEAQ. The CDR3 loop spans 16 amino acids. J lost 4 bases, V lost 3 bases, and 9 bases had no gene match. CDR3: CASSLGAPGQGYGYTF. As DNA, the CDR3 is TGTGCCAGCAGCTTGGGGGCACCGGGACAGGGCTATGGCTACACCTTC.

The J gene is TRBJ1-1, the V gene TRBV19; D is uncertain. Trimming left V 7 bases short and J 0 bases short, with 9 bases between. The CDR3 runs 13 residues. Germline CDR1 is LNHDA and CDR2 is SQIVND (reference sequence). The DNA of the CDR3 is TGTGCCAGTAAGGACCCGATGAACACTGAAGCTTTCTTT. Translated, it gives CASKDPMNTEAFF.

J is TRBJ2-1 and V is TRBV6-1, with a tentative D call TRBD2 (5 bases). From germline, CDR1 is MNHNS and CDR2 SASEGT. Trimming left V 1 base short and J 6 bases short, with 13 bases between. This CDR3 is 15 amino acids long. In DNA form, the CDR3 reads TGTGCCAGCAGTGAAGGCCTAGGAGGTGGCAATGAGCAGTTCTTC. Translation gives CASSEGLGGGNEQFF.

This chain uses TRBV9 with TRBJ2-2, with 7 bases aligning to TRBD1. With 0 bases clipped from V and 1 base from J, the junction kept 0 bases outside the gene matches. CDR1 SGDLS and CDR2 YYNGEE come from the germline V gene. This CDR3 is built from 15 residues. CDR3 DNA sequence: TGTGCCAGCAGCGTAGGACAGGGGAACACCGGGGAGCTGTTTTTT. Translation gives CASSVGQGNTGELFF. Drawing the rest from reference TRBV9 and TRBJ2-2, the complete variable domain is DSGVTQTPKHLITATGQRVTLRCSPRSGDLSVYWYQQSLDQGLQFLIQYYNGEERAKGNILERFSAQQFPDLHSELNLSSLELGDSALYFCASSVGQGNTGELFFGEGSRLTVL.

This rearrangement joins TRBV7-8 to TRBJ1-2; tentatively, D is TRBD1 (6 bases). The V end was cut by 5 bases, the J end by 6 bases, with 19 bases between. The CDR3 extends over 15 amino acids. Per the germline V gene, CDR1 is SGHVS and CDR2 is FQNEAQ. The CDR3 is CASSPGGGAGNGYTF. The CDR3 DNA follows: TGTGCCAGCAGCCCCGGAGGGGGAGCAGGGAATGGCTACACCTTC.

The rearrangement uses TRBV11-2 and TRBJ2-7; 12 nucleotides agree with TRBD2. After removal of 5 bases from V and 1 base from J, the junction contained 3 bases not matched to a gene. CDR1 and CDR2 from the germline V gene are SGHAT and FQNNGV. The CDR3 runs to 15 residues. DNA of the CDR3: TGTGCCAGCAGCCGGACTAGCGGGGATTCCTACGAGCAGTACGTC. As protein: CASSRTSGDSYEQYV.

This clone came up once. The CDR3 DNA reads TGTGCCAGCAGTCTAACGGACAGGATCTCTGAAGCTTTCTTT. This sequence encodes CASSLTDRISEAFF. The rearrangement uses TRBV2 and TRBJ1-1; 7 nucleotides agree with TRBD1. Germline CDR1 reads SNHLY; CDR2 reads FYNNEI. Trimming at V came to 5 bases and at J to 6 bases, leaving 9 bases not matched to a gene. CDR3 length: 14 amino acids. The variable domain in full, with the rest retrieved from reference TRBV2 and TRBJ1-1, is EPEVTQTPSHQVTQMGQEVILRCVPISNHLYFYWYRQILGQKVEFLVSFYNNEISEKSEIFDDQFSVERPDGSNFTLKIRSTKLEDSAMYFCASSLTDRISEAFFGQGTRLTVV.

This clone has a handful of counts. This chain connects TRBV6-1 to TRBJ2-2, with 10 nucleotides matching TRBD1. The CDR3 consists of 15 residues. From germline, CDR1 is MNHNS and CDR2 SASEGT. With V trimmed by 3 bases and J by 6 bases, 4 bases remained unmatched. The CDR3 bases are TGTGCCAGCAGTGACGGGACAGGGGTGGCCGGGGAGCTGTTTTTT. Translated, it gives CASSDGTGVAGELFF.

This clone appeared a few times. CDR3 amino acids: CASSLGGQNNYGYTF. The CDR3, as DNA: TGTGCCAGCAGCTTAGGGGGACAAAATAACTATGGCTACACCTTC. The V call is TRBV7-2, the J call TRBJ1-2; a weak D match, TRBD1 (6 bases). V gave up 1 base and J gave up 1 base, with 10 bases separating them. CDR1 and CDR2 from the germline V gene are SGHTA and FQGNSA. The CDR3 covers 15 residues. Full variable domain (rest looked up from reference TRBV7-2 and TRBJ1-2): GAGVSQSPSNKVTEKGKDVELRCDPISGHTALYWYRQSLGQGLEFLIYFQGNSAPDKSGLPSDRFSAERTGGSVSTLTIQRTQQEDSAVYLCASSLGGQNNYGYTFGSGTRLTVV.

V usage is TRBV11-2 and J usage is TRBJ2-1, with 10 bases that match TRBD2. Germline trimming cut 4 bases from V and 3 bases from J; bases unmatched to any gene: 15. CDR1 is SGHAT, CDR2 FQNNGV, per germline. The CDR3 covers 19 residues. CDR3 nucleotide sequence: TGTGCCAGCAGCTCCCCCGGACAAAAGAGGACTAGCGGCTACAATGAGCAGTTCTTC. It translates to CASSSPGQKRTSGYNEQFF.